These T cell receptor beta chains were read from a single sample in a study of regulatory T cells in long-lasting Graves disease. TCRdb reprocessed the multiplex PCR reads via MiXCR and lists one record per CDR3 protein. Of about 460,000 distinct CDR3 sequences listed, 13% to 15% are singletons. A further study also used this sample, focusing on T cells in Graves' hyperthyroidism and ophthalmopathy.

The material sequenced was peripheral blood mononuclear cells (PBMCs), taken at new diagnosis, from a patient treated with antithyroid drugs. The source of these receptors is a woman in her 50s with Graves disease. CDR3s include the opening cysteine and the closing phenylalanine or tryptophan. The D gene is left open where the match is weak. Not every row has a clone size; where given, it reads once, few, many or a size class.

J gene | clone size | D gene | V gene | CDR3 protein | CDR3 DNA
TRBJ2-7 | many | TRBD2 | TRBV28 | CASSLLGLASYEQYF | TGTGCCAGCAGTCTCTTGGGACTAGCTTCCTACGAGCAGTACTTC
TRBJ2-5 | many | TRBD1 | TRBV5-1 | CASSLGGTGGTEKYF | TGCGCCAGCAGCTTGGGGGGGACAGGGGGCACCGAGAAGTACTTC
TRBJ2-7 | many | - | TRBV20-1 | CSARDQFYEQYF | TGCAGTGCTAGAGATCAGTTTTACGAGCAGTACTTC
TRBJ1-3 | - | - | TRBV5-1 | CASSLGTAASSGNTIYF | TGCGCCAGCAGCTTAGGGACGGCCGCTAGCTCTGGAAACACCATATATTTT
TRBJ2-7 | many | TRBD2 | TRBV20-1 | CSAKREGPYEQYF | TGCAGTGCTAAACGGGAGGGTCCCTACGAGCAGTACTTC
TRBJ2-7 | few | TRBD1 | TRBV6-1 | CASSEARGQGSYEQYF | TGTGCCAGCAGTGAAGCTCGGGGACAGGGGTCCTACGAGCAGTACTTC
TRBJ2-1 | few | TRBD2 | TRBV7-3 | CASSLEIGLAGYNEQFF | TGTGCCAGCAGCTTAGAGATAGGACTAGCGGGATACAATGAGCAGTTCTTC
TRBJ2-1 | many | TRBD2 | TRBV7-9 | CASSLAFGTSADNEQFF | TGTGCCAGCAGCTTAGCGTTCGGGACTAGCGCCGACAATGAGCAGTTCTTC
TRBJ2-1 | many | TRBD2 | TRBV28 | CATHSGSGSYNEQFF | TGTGCCACTCATAGCGGGAGTGGCTCCTACAATGAGCAGTTCTTC
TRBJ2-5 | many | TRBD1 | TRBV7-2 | CASSFTGEPQETQYF | TGTGCCAGCAGCTTTACAGGGGAGCCCCAAGAGACCCAGTACTTC
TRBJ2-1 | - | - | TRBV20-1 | CSARDPSYNEQFF | TGCAGTGCTAGAGACCCATCCTACAATGAGCAGTTCTTC
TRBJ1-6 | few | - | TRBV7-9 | CASSLADANSSPLHF | TGTGCCAGCAGCTTAGCGGACGCTAATTCTTCACCCCTCCACTTT
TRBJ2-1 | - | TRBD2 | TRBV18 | CASSPASGRTYNEQFF | TGTGCCAGCTCACCAGCCAGCGGGAGGACCTACAATGAGCAGTTCTTC
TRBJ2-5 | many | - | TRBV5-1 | CASRGYIQQETQYF | TGCGCCAGCCGGGGGTATATACAACAAGAGACCCAGTACTTC
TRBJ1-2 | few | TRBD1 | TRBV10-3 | CAISPYRGRLPNGYTF | TGTGCCATCAGCCCGTACAGGGGGCGCCTTCCGAATGGCTACACCTTC
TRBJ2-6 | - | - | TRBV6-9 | CASSYQGSSGANVLTF | TGTGCCAGCAGTTACCAGGGAAGCTCTGGGGCCAACGTCCTGACTTTC
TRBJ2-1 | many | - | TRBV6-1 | CASRGGQSKYNEQFF | TGTGCCAGCAGGGGGGGACAGAGCAAATACAATGAGCAGTTCTTC
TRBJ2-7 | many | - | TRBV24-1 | CATSDLRPPYEQYF | TGTGCCACCAGTGATTTGCGGCCGCCCTACGAGCAGTACTTC
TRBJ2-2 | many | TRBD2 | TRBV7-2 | CATPIPSGMNTGELFF | TGTGCCACCCCGATCCCTAGCGGGATGAACACCGGGGAGCTGTTTTTT
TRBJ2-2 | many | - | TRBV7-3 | CASSPAGKSGELFF | TGTGCCAGCAGCCCCGCCGGTAAATCCGGGGAGCTGTTTTTT
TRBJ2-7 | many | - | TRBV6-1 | CASTLLEGKGGYEQYF | TGTGCCAGCACCCTACTCGAAGGGAAGGGTGGCTACGAGCAGTACTTC
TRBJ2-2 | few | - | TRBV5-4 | CASSLGIQGVGELFF | TGTGCCAGCAGCTTGGGGATTCAGGGAGTCGGGGAGCTGTTTTTT
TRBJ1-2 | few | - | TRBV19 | CASSGTRFPNLGYTF | TGTGCCAGTAGCGGGACCAGATTCCCAAACCTTGGCTACACCTTC
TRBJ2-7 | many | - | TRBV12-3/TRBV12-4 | CASTLGRHYEQYF | TGTGCCAGCACCCTGGGCCGGCACTACGAGCAGTACTTC
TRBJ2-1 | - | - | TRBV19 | CASSPREHGNSYNEQFF | TGTGCCAGTAGCCCTAGGGAACACGGTAACTCCTACAATGAGCAGTTCTTC
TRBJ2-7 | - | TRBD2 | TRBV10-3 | CAISPLAGDREQYF | TGTGCCATCAGTCCACTAGCGGGAGACCGGGAGCAGTACTTC
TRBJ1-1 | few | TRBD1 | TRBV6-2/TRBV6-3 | CASSEDGRGLGAFF | TGTGCCAGCAGTGAAGATGGCAGGGGGCTAGGAGCTTTCTTT
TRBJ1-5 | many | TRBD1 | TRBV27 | CASSPWAGGDQPQHF | TGTGCCAGCAGTCCCTGGGCAGGGGGCGATCAGCCCCAGCATTTT
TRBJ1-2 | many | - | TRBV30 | CAWSPPRELRGYTF | TGTGCCTGGAGTCCTCCAAGGGAATTGAGAGGCTACACCTTC
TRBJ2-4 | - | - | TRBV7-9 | CASSSRGGVAKNIQYF | TGTGCCAGCAGCTCCAGAGGGGGGGTAGCCAAAAACATTCAGTACTTC
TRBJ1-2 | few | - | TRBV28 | CASSFWDPYGYTF | TGTGCCAGCAGTTTCTGGGACCCCTATGGCTACACCTTC
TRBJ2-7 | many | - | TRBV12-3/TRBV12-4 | CASSEYSETGEQYF | TGTGCCAGCAGCGAGTACAGCGAAACTGGGGAGCAGTACTTC
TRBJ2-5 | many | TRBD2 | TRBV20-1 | CSARPGLAGEETQYF | TGCAGTGCTAGACCGGGACTAGCGGGGGAAGAGACCCAGTACTTC
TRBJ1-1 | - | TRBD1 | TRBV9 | CASSVDPGGGEAFF | TGTGCCAGCAGCGTAGATCCAGGGGGCGGTGAAGCTTTCTTT
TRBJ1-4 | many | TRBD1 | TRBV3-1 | CASSQLLSGTGRTNEKLFF | TGTGCCAGCAGCCAACTTCTCTCCGGGACAGGAAGAACTAATGAAAAACTGTTTTTT
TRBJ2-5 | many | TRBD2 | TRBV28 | CASSPRTSGYQETQYF | TGTGCCAGCAGTCCTCGGACTAGCGGGTATCAAGAGACCCAGTACTTC
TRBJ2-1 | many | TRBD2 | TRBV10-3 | CAISGLAGDTYNEQFF | TGTGCCATCAGCGGACTAGCGGGAGACACCTACAATGAGCAGTTCTTC
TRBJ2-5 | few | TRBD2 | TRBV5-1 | CASSVTSSQETQYF | TGCGCCAGCAGCGTGACTAGCAGCCAAGAGACCCAGTACTTC
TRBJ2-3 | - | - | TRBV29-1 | CSVQRGDFSPTDTQYF | TGCAGCGTTCAGAGGGGGGACTTCTCGCCCACAGATACGCAGTATTTT
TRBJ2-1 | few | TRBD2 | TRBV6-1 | CASSGPPGGLAGGSSYNEQFF | TGTGCCAGCAGTGGACCTCCCGGGGGACTAGCGGGAGGGAGCTCCTACAATGAGCAGTTCTTC
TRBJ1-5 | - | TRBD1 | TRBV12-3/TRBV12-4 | CASSLAPGQGGRQPQHF | TGTGCCAGCAGTTTAGCGCCGGGACAGGGAGGTCGTCAGCCCCAGCATTTT
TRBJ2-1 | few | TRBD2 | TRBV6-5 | CASSYSLGGGLGDNEQFF | TGTGCCAGCAGTTACTCGCTCGGGGGGGGGCTAGGCGACAATGAGCAGTTCTTC
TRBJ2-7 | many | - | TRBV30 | CAWSVNPWTAGGSYEQYF | TGTGCCTGGAGTGTAAACCCCTGGACCGCCGGGGGCTCCTACGAGCAGTACTTC
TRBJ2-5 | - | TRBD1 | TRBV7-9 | CASSSAGGRETQYF | TGTGCCAGCAGCTCGGCAGGGGGTAGGGAGACCCAGTACTTC
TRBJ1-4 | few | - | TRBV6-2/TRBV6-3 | CASSELTRDIHEKLFF | TGTGCCAGCAGTGAACTCACCAGGGACATTCATGAAAAACTGTTTTTT
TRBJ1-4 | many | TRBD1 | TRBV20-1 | CSARWDRAEKLFF | TGCAGTGCTAGATGGGACAGGGCTGAAAAACTGTTTTTT
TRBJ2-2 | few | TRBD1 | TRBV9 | CASSVGNLGQGRTGELFF | TGTGCCAGCAGCGTCGGTAATTTGGGACAGGGGAGAACCGGGGAGCTGTTTTTT
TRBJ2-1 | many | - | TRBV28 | CASSNWAGPNEQFF | TGTGCCAGCAGTAATTGGGCAGGGCCTAATGAGCAGTTCTTC
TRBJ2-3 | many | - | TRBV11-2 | CASSLEEGRTDTQYF | TGTGCCAGCAGCTTAGAAGAGGGACGGACAGATACGCAGTATTTT
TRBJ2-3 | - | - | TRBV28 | CASSHLRGPDTQYF | TGTGCCAGCAGTCACCTCCGGGGTCCAGATACGCAGTATTTT
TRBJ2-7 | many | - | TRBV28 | CASSFRRLYEQYF | TGTGCCAGCAGTTTTCGGCGACTTTACGAGCAGTACTTC
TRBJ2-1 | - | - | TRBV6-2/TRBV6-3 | CASSWQRRGSAYNEQFF | TGTGCCAGCAGTTGGCAGCGGAGAGGTTCGGCTTACAATGAGCAGTTCTTC
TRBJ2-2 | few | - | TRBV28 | CASRRAGNTGELFF | TGTGCCAGCAGGAGAGCGGGGAACACCGGGGAGCTGTTTTTT
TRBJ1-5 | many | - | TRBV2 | CASNNDGIVNQPQHF | TGTGCCAGCAATAACGACGGGATAGTCAATCAGCCCCAGCATTTT
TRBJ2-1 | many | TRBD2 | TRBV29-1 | CSVDRDYRNEQFF | TGCAGCGTTGATAGGGACTACAGGAATGAGCAGTTCTTC
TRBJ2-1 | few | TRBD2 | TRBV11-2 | CASQKTSGSYNEQFF | TGTGCCAGCCAGAAAACTAGCGGGTCCTACAATGAGCAGTTCTTC